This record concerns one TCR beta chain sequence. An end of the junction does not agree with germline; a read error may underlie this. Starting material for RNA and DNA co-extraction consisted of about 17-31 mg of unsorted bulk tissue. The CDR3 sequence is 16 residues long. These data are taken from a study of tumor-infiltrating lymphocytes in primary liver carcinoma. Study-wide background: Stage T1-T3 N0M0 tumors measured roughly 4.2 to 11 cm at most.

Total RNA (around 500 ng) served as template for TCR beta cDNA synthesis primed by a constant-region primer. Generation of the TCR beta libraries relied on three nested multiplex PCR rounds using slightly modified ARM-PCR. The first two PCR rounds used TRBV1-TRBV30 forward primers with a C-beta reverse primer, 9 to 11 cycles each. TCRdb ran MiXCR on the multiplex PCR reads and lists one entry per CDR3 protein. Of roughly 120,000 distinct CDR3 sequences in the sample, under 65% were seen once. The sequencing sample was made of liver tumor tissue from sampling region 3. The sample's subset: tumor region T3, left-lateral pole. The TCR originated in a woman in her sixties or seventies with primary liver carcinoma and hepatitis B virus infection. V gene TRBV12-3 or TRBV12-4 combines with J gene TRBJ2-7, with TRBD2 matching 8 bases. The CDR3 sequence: CSSSPETGTSSYEQYF. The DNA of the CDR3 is TGTTCCAGCAGTCCCGAAACCGGGACTAGCTCCTACGAGCAGTACTTC.